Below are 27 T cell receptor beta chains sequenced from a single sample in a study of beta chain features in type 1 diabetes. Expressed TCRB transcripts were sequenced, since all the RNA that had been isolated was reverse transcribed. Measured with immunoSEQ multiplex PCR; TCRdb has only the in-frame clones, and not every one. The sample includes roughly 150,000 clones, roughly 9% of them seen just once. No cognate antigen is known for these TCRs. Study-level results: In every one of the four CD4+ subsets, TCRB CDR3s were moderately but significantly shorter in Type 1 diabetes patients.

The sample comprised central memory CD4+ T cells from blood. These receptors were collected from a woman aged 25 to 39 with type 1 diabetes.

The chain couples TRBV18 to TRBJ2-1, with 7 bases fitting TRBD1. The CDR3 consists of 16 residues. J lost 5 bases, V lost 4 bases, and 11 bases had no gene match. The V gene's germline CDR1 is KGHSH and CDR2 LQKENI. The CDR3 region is CASSLPGQINHNEQFF. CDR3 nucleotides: TGTGCCAGCTCACTCCCGGGACAGATTAACCACAATGAGCAGTTCTTC.

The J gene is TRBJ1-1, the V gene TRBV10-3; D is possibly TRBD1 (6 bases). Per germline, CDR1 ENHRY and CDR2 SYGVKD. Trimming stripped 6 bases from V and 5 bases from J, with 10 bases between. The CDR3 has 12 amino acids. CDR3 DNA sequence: TGTGCCATCAGAACTGACAGGACTGAAGCTTTCTTT. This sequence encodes CAIRTDRTEAFF.

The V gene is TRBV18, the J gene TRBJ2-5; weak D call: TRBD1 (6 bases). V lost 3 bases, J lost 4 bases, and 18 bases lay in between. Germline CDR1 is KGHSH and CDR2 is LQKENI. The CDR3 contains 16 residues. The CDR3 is CASSPFGGEGGETQYF. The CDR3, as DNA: TGTGCCAGCTCACCGTTTGGGGGCGAAGGTGGAGAGACCCAGTACTTC. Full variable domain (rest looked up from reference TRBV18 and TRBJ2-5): NAGVMQNPRHLVRRRGQEARLRCSPMKGHSHVYWYRQLPEEGLKFMVYLQKENIIDESGMPKERFSAEFPKEGPSILRIQQVVRGDSAAYFCASSPFGGEGGETQYFGPGTRLLVL.

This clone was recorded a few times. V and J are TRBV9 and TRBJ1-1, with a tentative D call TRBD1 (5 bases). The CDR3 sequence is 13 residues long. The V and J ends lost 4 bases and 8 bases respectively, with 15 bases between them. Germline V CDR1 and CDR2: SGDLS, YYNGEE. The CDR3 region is CASSPSLGREAFF. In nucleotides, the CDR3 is TGTGCCAGCAGCCCCTCCCTGGGGCGCGAAGCTTTCTTT.

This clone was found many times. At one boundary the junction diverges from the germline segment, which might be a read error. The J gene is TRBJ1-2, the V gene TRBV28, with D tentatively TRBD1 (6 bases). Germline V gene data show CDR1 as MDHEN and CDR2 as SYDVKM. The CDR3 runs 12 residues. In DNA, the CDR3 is TGTGCCAGCAGTCCCCAACAGGGAATATACTCCTTC. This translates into CASSPQQGIYSF.

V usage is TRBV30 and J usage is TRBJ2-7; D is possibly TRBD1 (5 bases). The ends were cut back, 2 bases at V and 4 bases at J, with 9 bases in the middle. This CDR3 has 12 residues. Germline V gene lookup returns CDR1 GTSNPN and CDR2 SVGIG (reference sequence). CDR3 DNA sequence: TGTGCCTGGAGTCTAGACAGTTACGAGCAGTACTTC. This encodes CAWSLDSYEQYF.

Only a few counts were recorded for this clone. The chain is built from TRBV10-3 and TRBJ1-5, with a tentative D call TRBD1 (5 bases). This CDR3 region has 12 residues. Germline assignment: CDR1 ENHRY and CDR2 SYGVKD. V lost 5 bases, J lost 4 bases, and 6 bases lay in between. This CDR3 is CAISQGNQPQHF. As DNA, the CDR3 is TGTGCCATCAGTCAGGGAAATCAGCCCCAGCATTTT.

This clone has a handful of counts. CDR3 region: CASSPSGPREQYF. As DNA, the CDR3 is TGTGCCAGCAGCCCTAGTGGCCCTCGGGAGCAGTACTTC. The rearrangement links TRBV7-3 to TRBJ2-7; D call uncertain. Germline CDR1 reads SGHTA; CDR2 reads FQGTGA. Trimming stripped 5 bases from V and 7 bases from J, with 15 bases between. The CDR3 has 13 amino acids.

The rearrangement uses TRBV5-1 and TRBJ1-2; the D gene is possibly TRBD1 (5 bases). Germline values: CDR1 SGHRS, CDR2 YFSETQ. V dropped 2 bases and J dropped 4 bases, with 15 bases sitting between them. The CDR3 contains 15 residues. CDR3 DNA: TGCGCCAGCAGCTTCCAACTCCAGGGCGCCTATGGCTACACCTTC. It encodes CASSFQLQGAYGYTF. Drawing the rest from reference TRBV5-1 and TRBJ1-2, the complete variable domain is KAGVTQTPRYLIKTRGQQVTLSCSPISGHRSVSWYQQTPGQGLQFLFEYFSETQRNKGNFPGRFSGRQFSNSRSEMNVSTLELGDSALYLCASSFQLQGAYGYTFGSGTRLTVV.

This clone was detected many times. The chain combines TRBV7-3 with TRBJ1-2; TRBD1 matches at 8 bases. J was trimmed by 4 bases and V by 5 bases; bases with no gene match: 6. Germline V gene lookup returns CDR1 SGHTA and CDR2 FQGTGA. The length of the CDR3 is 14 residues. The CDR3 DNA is TGTGCCAGCAGCCCAACAGGGGGAAGCTATGGCTACACCTTC. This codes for CASSPTGGSYGYTF.

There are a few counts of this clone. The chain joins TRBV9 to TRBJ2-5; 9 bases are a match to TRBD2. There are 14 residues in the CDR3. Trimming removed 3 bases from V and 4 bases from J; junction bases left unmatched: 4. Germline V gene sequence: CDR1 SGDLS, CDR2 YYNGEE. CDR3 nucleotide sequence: TGTGCCAGCAGCGCCGCGGGGGGGAGAGAGACCCAGTACTTC. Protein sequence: CASSAAGGRETQYF.

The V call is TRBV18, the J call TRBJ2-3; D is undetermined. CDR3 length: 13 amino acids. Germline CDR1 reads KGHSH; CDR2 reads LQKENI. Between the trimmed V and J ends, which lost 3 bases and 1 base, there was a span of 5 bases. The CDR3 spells CASSPPGTDTQYF. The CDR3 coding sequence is TGTGCCAGCTCACCCCCTGGCACAGATACGCAGTATTTT.

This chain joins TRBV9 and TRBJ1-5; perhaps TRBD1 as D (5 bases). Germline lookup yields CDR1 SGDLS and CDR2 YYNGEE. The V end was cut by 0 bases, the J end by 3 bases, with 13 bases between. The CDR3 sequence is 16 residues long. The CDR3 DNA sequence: TGTGCCAGCAGCGTAGCTGGAGGGGAAGACAATCAGCCCCAGCATTTT. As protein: CASSVAGGEDNQPQHF.

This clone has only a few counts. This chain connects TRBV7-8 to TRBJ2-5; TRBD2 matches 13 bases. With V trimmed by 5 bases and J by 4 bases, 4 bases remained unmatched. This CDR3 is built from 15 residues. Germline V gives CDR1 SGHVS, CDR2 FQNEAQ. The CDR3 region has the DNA TGTGCCAGCAGCCTTGGACTAGCGGGAGCAGAGACCCAGTACTTC. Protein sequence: CASSLGLAGAETQYF. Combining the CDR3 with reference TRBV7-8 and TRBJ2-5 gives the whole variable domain GAGVSQSPRYKVAKRGQDVALRCDPISGHVSLFWYQQALGQGPEFLTYFQNEAQLDKSGLPSDRFFAERPEGSVSTLKIQRTQQEDSAVYLCASSLGLAGAETQYFGPGTRLLVL.

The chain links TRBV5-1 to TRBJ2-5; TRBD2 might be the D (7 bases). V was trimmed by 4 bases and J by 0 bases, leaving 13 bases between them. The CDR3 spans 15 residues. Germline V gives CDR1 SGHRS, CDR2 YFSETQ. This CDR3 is CASSPMGGHQETQYF. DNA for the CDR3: TGCGCCAGCAGCCCGATGGGGGGGCACCAAGAGACCCAGTACTTC.

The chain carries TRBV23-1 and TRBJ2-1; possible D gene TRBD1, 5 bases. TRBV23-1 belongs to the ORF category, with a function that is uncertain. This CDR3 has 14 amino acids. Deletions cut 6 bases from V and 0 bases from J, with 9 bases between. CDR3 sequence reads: CASRRQSSYNEQFF. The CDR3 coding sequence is TGCGCCAGCAGAAGACAGTCCTCCTACAATGAGCAGTTCTTC.

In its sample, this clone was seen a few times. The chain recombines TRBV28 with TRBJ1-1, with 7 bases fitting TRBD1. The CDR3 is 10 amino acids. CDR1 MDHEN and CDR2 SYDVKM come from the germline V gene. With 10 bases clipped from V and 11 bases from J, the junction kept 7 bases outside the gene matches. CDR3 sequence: CATRDRSAFF. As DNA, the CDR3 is TGTGCCACCCGGGACAGATCGGCTTTCTTT.

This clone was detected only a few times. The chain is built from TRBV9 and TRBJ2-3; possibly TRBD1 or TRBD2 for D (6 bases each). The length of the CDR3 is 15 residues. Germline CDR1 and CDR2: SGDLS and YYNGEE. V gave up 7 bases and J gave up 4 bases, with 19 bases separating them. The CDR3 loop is CASGGAGRGADTQYF. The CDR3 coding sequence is TGTGCCAGCGGCGGGGCGGGCAGGGGCGCAGATACGCAGTATTTT.

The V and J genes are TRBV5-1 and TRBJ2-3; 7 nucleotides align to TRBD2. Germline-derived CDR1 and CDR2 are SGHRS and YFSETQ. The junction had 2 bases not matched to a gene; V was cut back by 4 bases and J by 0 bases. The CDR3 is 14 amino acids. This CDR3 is CASSRRGSTDTQYF. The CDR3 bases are TGCGCCAGCAGCAGGCGGGGGAGCACAGATACGCAGTATTTT.

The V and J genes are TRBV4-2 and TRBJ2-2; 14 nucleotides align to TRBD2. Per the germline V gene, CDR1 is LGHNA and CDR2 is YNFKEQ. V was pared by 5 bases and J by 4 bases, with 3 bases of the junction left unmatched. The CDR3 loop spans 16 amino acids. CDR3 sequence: CASSSGTSGSTGELFF. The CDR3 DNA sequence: TGTGCCAGCAGCTCCGGGACTAGCGGGAGCACCGGGGAGCTGTTTTTT.

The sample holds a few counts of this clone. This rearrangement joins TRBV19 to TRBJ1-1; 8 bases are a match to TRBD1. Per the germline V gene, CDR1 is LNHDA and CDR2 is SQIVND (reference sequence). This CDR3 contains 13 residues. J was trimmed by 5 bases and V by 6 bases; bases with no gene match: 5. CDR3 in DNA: TGTGCCAGTAGAAGGACAGGGATAACTGAAGCTTTCTTT. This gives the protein CASRRTGITEAFF. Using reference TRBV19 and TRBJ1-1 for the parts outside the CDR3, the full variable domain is DGGITQSPKYLFRKEGQNVTLSCEQNLNHDAMYWYRQDPGQGLRLIYYSQIVNDFQKGDIAEGYSVSREKKESFPLTVTSAQKNPTAFYLCASRRTGITEAFFGQGTRLTVV.

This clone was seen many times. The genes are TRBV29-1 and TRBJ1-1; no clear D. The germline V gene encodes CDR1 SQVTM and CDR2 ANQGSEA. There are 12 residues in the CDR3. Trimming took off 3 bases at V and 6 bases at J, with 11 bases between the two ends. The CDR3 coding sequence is TGCAGCGTTGATCCGCGGTCGGCTGAAGCTTTCTTT. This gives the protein CSVDPRSAEAFF.

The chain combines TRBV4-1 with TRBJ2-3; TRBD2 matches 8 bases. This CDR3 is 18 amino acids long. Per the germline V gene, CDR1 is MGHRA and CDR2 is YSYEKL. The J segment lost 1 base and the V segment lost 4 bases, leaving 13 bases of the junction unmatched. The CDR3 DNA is TGCGCCAGCAGCCCCACCTCCCAACTAGCGGCTCGCACAGATACGCAGTATTTT. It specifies CASSPTSQLAARTDTQYF.

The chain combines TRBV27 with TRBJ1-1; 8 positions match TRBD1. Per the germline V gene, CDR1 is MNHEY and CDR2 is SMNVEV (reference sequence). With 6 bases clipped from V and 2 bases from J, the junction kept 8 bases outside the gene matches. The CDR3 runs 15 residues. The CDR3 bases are TGTGCCAGCAGACTTAACAGGGGGTCAAACACTGAAGCTTTCTTT. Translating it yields CASRLNRGSNTEAFF.

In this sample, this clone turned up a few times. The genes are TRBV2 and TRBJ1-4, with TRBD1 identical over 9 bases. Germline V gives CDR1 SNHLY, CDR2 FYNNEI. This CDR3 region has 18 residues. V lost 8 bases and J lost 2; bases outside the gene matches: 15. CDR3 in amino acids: CASRNGQGIVMTNEKLFF. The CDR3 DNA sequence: TGTGCCAGCCGCAATGGACAGGGGATTGTGATGACTAATGAAAAACTGTTTTTT.

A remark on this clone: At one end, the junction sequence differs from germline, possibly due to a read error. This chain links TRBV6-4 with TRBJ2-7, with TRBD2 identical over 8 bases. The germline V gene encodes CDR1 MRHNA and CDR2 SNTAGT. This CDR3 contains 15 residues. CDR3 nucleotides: TGTGCCATCAGTGAGGGGACTAGGAGCTCCTACGAGCAGTACTTC. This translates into CAISEGTRSSYEQYF.

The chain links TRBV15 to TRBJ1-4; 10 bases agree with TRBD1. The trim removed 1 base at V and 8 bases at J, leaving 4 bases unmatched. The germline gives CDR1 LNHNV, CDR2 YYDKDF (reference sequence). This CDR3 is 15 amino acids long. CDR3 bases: TGTGCCACCAGCAGAGGGACAGGGGGGGGCGAAAAACTGTTTTTT. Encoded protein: CATSRGTGGGEKLFF. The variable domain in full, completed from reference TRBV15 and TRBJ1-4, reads DAMVIQNPRYQVTQFGKPVTLSCSQTLNHNVMYWYQQKSSQAPKLLFHYYDKDFNNEADTPDNFQSRRPNTSFCFLDIRSPGLGDTAMYLCATSRGTGGGEKLFFGSGTQLSVL.